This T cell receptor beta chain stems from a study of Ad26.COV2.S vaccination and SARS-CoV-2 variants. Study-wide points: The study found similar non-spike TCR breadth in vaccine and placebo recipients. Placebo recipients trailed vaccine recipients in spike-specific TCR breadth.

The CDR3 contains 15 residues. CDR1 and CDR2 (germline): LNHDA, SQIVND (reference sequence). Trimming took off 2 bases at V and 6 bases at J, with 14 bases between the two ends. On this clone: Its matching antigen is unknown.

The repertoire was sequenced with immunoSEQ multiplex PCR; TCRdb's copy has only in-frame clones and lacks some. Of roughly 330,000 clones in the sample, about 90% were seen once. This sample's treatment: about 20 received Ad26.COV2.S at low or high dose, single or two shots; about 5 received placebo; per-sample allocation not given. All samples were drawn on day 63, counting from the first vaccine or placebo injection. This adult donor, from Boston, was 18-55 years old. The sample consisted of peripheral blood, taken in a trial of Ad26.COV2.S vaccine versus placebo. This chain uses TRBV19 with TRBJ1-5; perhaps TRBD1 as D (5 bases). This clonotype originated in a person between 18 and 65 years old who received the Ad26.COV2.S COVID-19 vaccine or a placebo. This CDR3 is CASSILAAGGQPQHF. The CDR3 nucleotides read TGTGCCAGTAGTATATTGGCGGCGGGGGGTCAGCCCCAGCATTTT.